The 18 T cell receptor beta chains presented below share a single source sample, sequenced in a study of breast tumors, draining lymph nodes, adjacent tissues. One entry per CDR3 protein results from TCRdb running MiXCR on the multiplex PCR reads. The table has fewer than 300,000 distinct CDR3 sequences, approximately 31% seen once. Breast cancer patients provided tissue from their axillary draining lymph nodes. Specimen: axillary lymph node tissue. The receptors derive from a female donor with breast cancer. Some clones in this sample may be carry-over from other donors' samples.

On this clonotype: A read error may produce the germline difference seen at one junction end. This rearrangement joins TRBV7-2 to TRBJ2-5; TRBD1 is a possible D gene (6 bases). The CDR3 is 15 residues long. Germline assignment: CDR1 SGHTA and CDR2 FQGNSA. CDR3 in amino acids: CASATNGQRQETQYF. The CDR3 nucleotides are TGCGCCAGCGCCACAAATGGACAGCGCCAAGAGACCCAGTACTTC.

The CDR3 DNA reads TGTGCCAGCAGCTTAGACGTCGTGGCGAATAGGGCAGATACGCAGTATTTT. This codes for CASSLDVVANRADTQYF. The chain employs TRBV11-2 and TRBJ2-3, with D uncertain. The CDR3 has 17 residues. Per germline, CDR1 SGHAT and CDR2 FQNNGV. The ends were cut back, 0 bases at V and 4 bases at J, with 17 bases in the middle.

The genes are TRBV20-1 and TRBJ2-1, with 8 nucleotides matching TRBD2. Germline V gene lookup returns CDR1 DFQATT and CDR2 SNEGSKA (reference sequence). The CDR3 sequence is 13 residues long. V shed 7 bases, J shed 7 bases, and the junction held 9 bases outside the gene matches. CDR3 DNA: TGCAGTGGCCCAGGACTAGCAAGTAATGAGCAGTTCTTC. It translates to CSGPGLASNEQFF.

This clonotype has a count of ten or more. The chain employs TRBV7-9 and TRBJ2-2; no firm D call. The CDR3 covers 11 residues. The germline CDR1 and CDR2 sequences are SEHNR and FQNEAQ (reference sequence). V shed 6 bases and J shed 3 bases, with 2 bases lying between them. CDR3 sequence (DNA): TGTGCCAGCAGTCACACCGGGGAGCTGTTTTTT. As protein: CASSHTGELFF.

Turning to this clonotype: One end of the junction does not line up with germline, which may come from a read error. Here the CDR3 reads CGVDRLAGLTDTQYF. In nucleotides, the CDR3 is TGCGGCGTTGATCGACTAGCGGGTCTCACAGATACGCAGTATTTT. This chain uses TRBV29-1 with TRBJ2-3; 10 bases map to TRBD2. The CDR3 is made up of 15 amino acids. Germline V gene lookup returns CDR1 SQVTM and CDR2 ANQGSEA.

In this sample, this clonotype turned up many times. One end of the junction fails to match germline, which may point to a read error. The chain couples TRBV20-1 to TRBJ2-5; no clear D. The germline gives CDR1 DFQATT, CDR2 SNEGSKA (reference sequence). This CDR3 is built from 11 residues. The CDR3 is CSARSETLASF. The DNA for the CDR3 is TGCAGTGCTAGGAGTGAGACGCTGGCGTCCTTC.

The chain employs TRBV25-1 and TRBJ1-3; no firm D call. Germline CDR1 and CDR2: MGHDK and SYGVNS. The CDR3 runs 16 residues. The ends were cut back, 6 bases at V and 4 bases at J, with 19 bases in the middle. The CDR3 here is CASSLPGLAGGNTIYF. The CDR3 region has the DNA TGTGCCAGCAGCTTACCCGGACTAGCGGGAGGAAACACCATATATTTT.

Regarding this clonotype: This CDR3 fails to terminate in the conserved phenylalanine or tryptophan, so it likely reflects a read error. This chain connects TRBV20-1 to TRBJ2-7; D might be TRBD2 (6 bases). The germline V and J ends were trimmed by 4 bases and 0 bases, with 16 bases remaining between them. The CDR3 totals 15 residues. From germline, CDR1 is DFQATT and CDR2 SNEGSKA (reference sequence). The CDR3 DNA reads as TGCAGTGCTATCAGGGCGAGGGGAGGCTCCTACGAGCAGTACCTC. Amino acid sequence: CSAIRARGGSYEQYL.

As to this clonotype: This may be a read error: a much more frequent sequence differs by one nucleotide. The chain joins TRBV3-1 to TRBJ2-3, with D maybe TRBD1 (6 bases). CDR1 is LGHDT, CDR2 YNNKEL, per germline (reference sequence). Trimming took 2 bases from V and 6 from J, leaving 12 bases between them. The length of the CDR3 is 14 residues. CDR3: CASSQNPGVDTQYF. The CDR3, as DNA: TGTGCCAGCAGCCAAAATCCAGGGGTCGATACGCAGTATTTT.

This clonotype was observed at least ten times. This chain joins TRBV7-3 and TRBJ2-3; TRBD2 matches 9 bases. The CDR3 contains 17 residues. Per germline, CDR1 SGHTA and CDR2 FQGTGA. Trimming cost V 1 base and J 6 bases; bases outside gene matches: 11. The CDR3 sequence is CASSLISAGGGRDTQYF. The CDR3, as DNA: TGTGCCAGCAGCTTAATTTCGGCGGGAGGGGGCAGGGATACGCAGTATTTT.

This clonotype was counted between two and nine times. The DNA for the CDR3 is TGTGCCAGCAGTCAAACCCCCGAGCAGTTCTTC. It translates to CASSQTPEQFF. V and J are TRBV6-1 and TRBJ2-1, with D uncertain. Germline loops: CDR1 MNHNS, CDR2 SASEGT. V was pared by 5 bases and J by 10 bases, with 9 bases between. This CDR3 has 11 residues.

This clonotype was counted ten times or more. The rearrangement links TRBV6-6 to TRBJ1-4, with D tentatively TRBD1 (5 bases). CDR3 length: 15 amino acids. Trimming took 5 bases from V and 10 from J, leaving 20 bases between them. The germline gives CDR1 MNHNY, CDR2 SVGAGI (reference sequence). The DNA for the CDR3 is TGTGCCAGCAGTCCCTCGGTCGCGGTTGGGGGAAAACTGTTTTTT. Its translation is CASSPSVAVGGKLFF.

Ten or more counts support this clonotype. As DNA, the CDR3 is TGTGCCAGCGGGACAGGGGGCTACGAGCAGTACTTC. Its translation: CASGTGGYEQYF. This chain connects TRBV11-3 to TRBJ2-7; 11 positions agree with TRBD1. Per germline, CDR1 SGHNT and CDR2 YENEEA. CDR3 length equals 12 residues. V was pared by 8 bases and J by 3 bases, with 0 bases of the junction left unmatched.

This clonotype was picked up many times. The chain uses TRBV11-2 and TRBJ2-1; 14 nucleotides line up with TRBD2. Germline values: CDR1 SGHAT, CDR2 FQNNGV. The CDR3 length is 20 residues. V was clipped by 1 base and J by 1 base; unmatched bases: 9. CDR3 loop: CASSLGLGTSGSRSYNEQFF. CDR3 DNA: TGTGCCAGCAGCTTAGGCCTCGGGACTAGCGGGAGTCGGTCCTACAATGAGCAGTTCTTC.

This clonotype occurred many times. The V call is TRBV5-1, the J call TRBJ2-3; 7 positions agree with TRBD2. This CDR3 has 16 residues. The trim removed 0 bases at V and 3 bases at J, leaving 7 bases unmatched. CDR1 SGHRS and CDR2 YFSETQ come from the germline V gene. Here the CDR3 reads CASSLASGLETDTQYF. In DNA form, the CDR3 reads TGCGCCAGCAGCTTGGCCTCCGGACTAGAAACAGATACGCAGTATTTT.

This clonotype is a singleton in its sample. The chain uses TRBV20-1 and TRBJ2-2, with D tentatively TRBD1 or TRBD2 (5 bases each). With 7 bases removed from V and 3 bases from J, the gap between germline ends came to 9 bases. Germline V gene lookup returns CDR1 DFQATT and CDR2 SNEGSKA (reference sequence). This CDR3 comprises 12 residues. The CDR3, as DNA: TGCAGTGAAAGGGGAGACACCGGGGAGCTGTTTTTT. Translating gives CSERGDTGELFF.

This clonotype was counted many times. One junction end does not reproduce the germline sequence, and a read error may be involved. The V gene is TRBV20-1, the J gene TRBJ2-5; tentatively, D is TRBD2 (6 bases). Germline V gene data show CDR1 as DFQATT and CDR2 as SNEGSKA (reference sequence). CDR3 length equals 11 residues. The CDR3 region is CSGSHQETQSF. The CDR3 DNA is TGCAGCGGGAGCCACCAAGAGACCCAGTCCTTC.

A remark on this clonotype: This CDR3 fails to terminate in the conserved phenylalanine or tryptophan, so it likely reflects a read error. The gene calls are TRBV19 and TRBJ2-3, with TRBD1 as a possible D gene (8 bases). CDR3 length: 16 amino acids. Trimming removed 8 bases at V and 1 base at J, with 19 bases between. The V gene's germline CDR1 is LNHDA and CDR2 SQIVND (reference sequence). For the CDR3, the DNA is TGTGCCAGTGGGTACAGGGGGGCGGGAGGCACAGATACGCAGTATTCT. Protein: CASGYRGAGGTDTQYS.